A selection of T cell receptor beta chains follows, all from one sample in a study of T cells and Merkel cell carcinoma outcomes. Measured with immunoSEQ multiplex PCR; TCRdb has only the in-frame clones, and not every one. In the table there are about 15,000 clones, about four fifths of which are singletons. Sequenced material: tumor tissue from Merkel cell carcinoma. These TCRs come from a human donor with Merkel cell carcinoma. Both conserved end residues are part of each CDR3. Each record gives: V gene, D gene, J gene, clone size, CDR3 DNA, CDR3 protein. The D gene is left open where the match is weak. Clone size is shown for a subset of rows, as once, few, many or a class of expanded clone.

TRBV23-1	TRBD1	TRBJ1-3	NA	TGCGCCAGCACTCGGACAGGGAACTCTGGAAACACCATATATTTT	CASTRTGNSGNTIYF
TRBV28	TRBD2	TRBJ2-3	NA	TGTGCCAGCAGTTTATATCGGACTAGCGGGGGGGCAGATACGCAGTATTTT	CASSLYRTSGGADTQYF
TRBV5-1	NA	TRBJ1-2	NA	TGCGCCAGCAGCTTTACCGACACCAACTATGGCTACACCTTC	CASSFTDTNYGYTF
TRBV6-5	TRBD2	TRBJ2-3	NA	TGTGCCAGCAGTTACGGGGGGGGGATAAATACGCAGTATTTT	CASSYGGGINTQYF
TRBV7-9	NA	TRBJ2-1	few	TGTGCCACCCCCGGGTTGGGTTCCCACAATGAGCAGTTCTTC	CATPGLGSHNEQFF
TRBV4-1	NA	TRBJ1-1	few	TGCGCCAGCAGCCAAGGGAGGGTCGGAGGAACTGAAGCTTTCTTT	CASSQGRVGGTEAFF
TRBV6-5	NA	TRBJ1-5	NA	TGTGCCAGCAGTCCCGACCCTGTCAATCAGCCCCAGCATTTT	CASSPDPVNQPQHF
TRBV28	NA	TRBJ2-3	NA	TGTGCCAGCGGGGGGTTGGAGGGGCGAAGCACAGATACGCAGTATTTT	CASGGLEGRSTDTQYF
TRBV6-1	TRBD1	TRBJ1-1	NA	TGTGCCAGCAGAGGACAGGGAGACACTGAAGCTTTCTTT	CASRGQGDTEAFF
TRBV5-1	TRBD1	TRBJ2-1	NA	TGCGCCAGCAGCTCCAGGGGGAATGAGCAGTTCTTC	CASSSRGNEQFF
TRBV6-4	TRBD1	TRBJ2-1	NA	TGTGCCAGCAGTGAGACAGGGGGTAGAGATGAGCAGTTCTTC	CASSETGGRDEQFF
TRBV18	NA	TRBJ1-3	few	TGTGCCAGCTCACTCCAGGAAGGGATATATTTT	CASSLQEGIYF
TRBV18	NA	TRBJ2-2	NA	TGTGCCAGCTCAGAAGACCTTCGAGGGGCGCACACCGGGGAGCTGTTTTTT	CASSEDLRGAHTGELFF
TRBV5-1	TRBD2	TRBJ2-5	NA	TGCGCCAGCAGCTTGGGAATTAGGACTAGCGGGCACCAAGAGACCCAGTACTTC	CASSLGIRTSGHQETQYF
TRBV28	TRBD2	TRBJ2-1	NA	TGTGCCAGCAGTGTAGCGGGGGTCCCCTACAATGAGCAGTTCTTC	CASSVAGVPYNEQFF
TRBV28	NA	TRBJ1-1	few	TGTGCCAGCACCCACCCGAACACTGAAGCTTTCTTT	CASTHPNTEAFF
TRBV11-1	TRBD2	TRBJ2-1	NA	TGTGCCAGCAGCTGGACTAGGGACAATGAGCAGTTCTTC	CASSWTRDNEQFF
TRBV18	NA	TRBJ2-2	once	TGTGCCAGCTCCCCTAGCGTCGCGAACACCGGGGAGCTGTTTTTT	CASSPSVANTGELFF
TRBV7-8	NA	TRBJ1-2	NA	TGTGCCAGCAGCTTAGGTCACCGGGGAGGGGACTATGGCTACACCTTC	CASSLGHRGGDYGYTF
TRBV5-1	NA	TRBJ2-7	NA	TGCGCCAGCAGCTTGTTGGGGGTGGGGACATACGAGCAGTACTTC	CASSLLGVGTYEQYF
TRBV18	NA	TRBJ1-1	NA	TGTGCCAGCTCTACCCAGGGGAACACTGAAGCTTTCTTT	CASSTQGNTEAFF
TRBV5-4	TRBD1	TRBJ1-1	NA	TGTGCCAGCAGGGGATCGACAGGGGGCGGCACTGAAGCTTTCTTT	CASRGSTGGGTEAFF
TRBV29-1	NA	TRBJ2-1	once	TGCAGCGTTGAGGCTAGTGGGAATGAGCAGTTCTTC	CSVEASGNEQFF
TRBV28	NA	TRBJ2-7	NA	TGTGCCAGCAGTGTAGGATACGAGCAGTACTTC	CASSVGYEQYF
TRBV10-2	NA	TRBJ2-7	NA	TGCGCCAGCATAGGGCGCGGCTACGAGCAGTACTTC	CASIGRGYEQYF
TRBV11-2	NA	TRBJ1-2	NA	TGTGCCACAACCGGGACGGACTATGGCTACACCTTC	CATTGTDYGYTF
TRBV19	NA	TRBJ1-4	NA	TGTGCCAGTAGGCGGACTCAAACGATTGAAAAACTGTTTTTT	CASRRTQTIEKLFF
TRBV9	TRBD1	TRBJ2-7	NA	TGTGCCAGCAGCGTAAGCTGGACAGGGGACTACGAGCAGTACTTC	CASSVSWTGDYEQYF
TRBV4-1	NA	TRBJ2-7	few	TGCGCCAGCAGCCAAGATTTAGGGGCTTACGAGCAGTACTTC	CASSQDLGAYEQYF
TRBV11-2	NA	TRBJ2-5	few	TGTGCCAGCAGCTGGGCGATGGTAGCACAAGAGACCCAGTACTTC	CASSWAMVAQETQYF
TRBV6-5	NA	TRBJ2-5	NA	TGTGCCAGCAGTTACGGCGGCTATAGCACCCAGTACTTC	CASSYGGYSTQYF